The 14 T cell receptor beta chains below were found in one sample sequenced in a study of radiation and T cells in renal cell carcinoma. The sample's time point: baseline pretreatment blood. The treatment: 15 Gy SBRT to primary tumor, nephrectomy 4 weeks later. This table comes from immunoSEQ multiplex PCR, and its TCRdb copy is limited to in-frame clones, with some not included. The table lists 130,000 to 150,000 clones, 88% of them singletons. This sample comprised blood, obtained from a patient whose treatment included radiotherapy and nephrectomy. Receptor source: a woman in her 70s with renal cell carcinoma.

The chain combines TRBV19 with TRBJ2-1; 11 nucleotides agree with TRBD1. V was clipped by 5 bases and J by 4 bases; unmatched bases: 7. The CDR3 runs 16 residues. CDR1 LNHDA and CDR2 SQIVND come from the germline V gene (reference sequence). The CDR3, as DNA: TGTGCCAGTAGTTCGAGGACAGGGGGCTGGTACAATGAGCAGTTCTTC. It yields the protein CASSSRTGGWYNEQFF.

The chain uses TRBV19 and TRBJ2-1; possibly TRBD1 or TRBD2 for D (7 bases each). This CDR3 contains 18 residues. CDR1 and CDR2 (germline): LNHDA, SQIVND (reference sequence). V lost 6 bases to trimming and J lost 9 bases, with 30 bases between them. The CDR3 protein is CASSLGGLGQRGWGEQFF. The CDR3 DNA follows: TGTGCCAGTAGCCTGGGGGGGCTGGGACAGCGGGGATGGGGTGAGCAGTTCTTC.

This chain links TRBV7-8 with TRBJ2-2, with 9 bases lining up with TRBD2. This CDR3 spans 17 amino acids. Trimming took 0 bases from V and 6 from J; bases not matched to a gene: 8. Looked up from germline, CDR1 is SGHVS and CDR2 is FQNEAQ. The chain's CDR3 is CASSLALAGGPSGELFF. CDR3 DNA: TGTGCCAGCAGCTTAGCGTTGGCGGGGGGGCCCTCCGGGGAGCTGTTTTTT.

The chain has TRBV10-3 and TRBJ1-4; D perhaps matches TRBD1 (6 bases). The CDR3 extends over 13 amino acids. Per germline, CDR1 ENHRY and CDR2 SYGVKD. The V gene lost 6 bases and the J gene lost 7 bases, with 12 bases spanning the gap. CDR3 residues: CAIRNRDTEKLFF. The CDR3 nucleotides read TGTGCCATCAGGAACCGGGACACTGAAAAACTGTTTTTT.

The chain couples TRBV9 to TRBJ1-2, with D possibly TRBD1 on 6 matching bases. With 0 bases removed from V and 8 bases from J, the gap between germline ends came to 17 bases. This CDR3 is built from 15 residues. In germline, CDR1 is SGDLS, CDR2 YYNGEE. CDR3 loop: CASSVAPDSPGGYTF. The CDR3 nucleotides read TGTGCCAGCAGCGTAGCTCCGGACAGCCCAGGGGGCTACACCTTC.

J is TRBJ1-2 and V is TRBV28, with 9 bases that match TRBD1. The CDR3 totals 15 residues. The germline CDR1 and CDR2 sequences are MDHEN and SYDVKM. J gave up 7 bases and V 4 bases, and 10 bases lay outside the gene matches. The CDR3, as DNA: TGTGCCAGCAGTTCACCGAGTCCGGGACAGGGTGGCTACACCTTC. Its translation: CASSSPSPGQGGYTF.

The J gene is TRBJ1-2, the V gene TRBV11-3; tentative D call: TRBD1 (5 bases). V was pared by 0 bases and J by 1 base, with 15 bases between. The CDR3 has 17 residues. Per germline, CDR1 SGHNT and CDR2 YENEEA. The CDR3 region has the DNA TGTGCCAGCAGCTTAGATGCCCGGGGGAACAGTAACTATGGCTACACCTTC. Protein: CASSLDARGNSNYGYTF.

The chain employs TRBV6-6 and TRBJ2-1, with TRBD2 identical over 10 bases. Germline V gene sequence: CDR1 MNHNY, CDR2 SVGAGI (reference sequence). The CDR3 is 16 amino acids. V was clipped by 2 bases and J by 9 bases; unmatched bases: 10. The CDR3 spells CASSYASGGEKGEQFF. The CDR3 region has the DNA TGTGCCAGCAGTTACGCCAGCGGGGGGGAAAAGGGTGAGCAGTTCTTC.

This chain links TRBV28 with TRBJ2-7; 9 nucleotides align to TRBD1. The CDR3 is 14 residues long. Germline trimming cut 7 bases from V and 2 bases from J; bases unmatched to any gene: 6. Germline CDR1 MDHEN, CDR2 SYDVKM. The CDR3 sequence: CASMRQGGAYEQYF. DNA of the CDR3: TGTGCCAGCATGAGACAGGGGGGGGCCTACGAGCAGTACTTC.

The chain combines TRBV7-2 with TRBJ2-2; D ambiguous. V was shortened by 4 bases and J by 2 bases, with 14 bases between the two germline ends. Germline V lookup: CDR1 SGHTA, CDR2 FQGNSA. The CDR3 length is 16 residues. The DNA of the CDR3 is TGTGCCAGCAGCTCAACAGCAATTAGAAACACCGGGGAGCTGTTTTTT. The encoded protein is CASSSTAIRNTGELFF.

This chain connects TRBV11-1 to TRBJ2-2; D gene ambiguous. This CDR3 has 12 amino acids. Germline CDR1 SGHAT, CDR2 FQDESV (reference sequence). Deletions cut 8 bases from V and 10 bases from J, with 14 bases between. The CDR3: CASGSSRPELFF. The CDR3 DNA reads TGTGCCAGCGGCTCTAGTCGCCCGGAGCTGTTTTTT.

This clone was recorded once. CDR3 loop: CASSLMTATNEKLFF. CDR3 coding DNA: TGTGCCAGCAGCTTAATGACTGCAACTAATGAAAAACTGTTTTTT. The rearrangement uses TRBV7-8 and TRBJ1-4; unclear D gene. Per the germline V gene, CDR1 is SGHVS and CDR2 is FQNEAQ. This CDR3 is built from 15 residues. Trimming pared 2 bases from V and 0 bases from J, leaving 7 bases between.

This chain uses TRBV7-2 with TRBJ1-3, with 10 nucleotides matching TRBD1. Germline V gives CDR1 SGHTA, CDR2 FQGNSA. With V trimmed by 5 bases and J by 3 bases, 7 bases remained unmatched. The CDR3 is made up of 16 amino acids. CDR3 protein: CASSRTGGTSGNTIYF. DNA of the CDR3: TGTGCCAGCAGCCGGACAGGGGGGACAAGTGGAAACACCATATATTTT.

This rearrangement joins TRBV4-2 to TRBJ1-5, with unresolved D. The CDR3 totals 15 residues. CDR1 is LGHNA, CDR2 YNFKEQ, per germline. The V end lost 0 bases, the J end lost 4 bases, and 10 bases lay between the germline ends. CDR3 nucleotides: TGTGCCAGCAGCCAAGAACGGCTTTCTAATCAGCCCCAGCATTTT. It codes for CASSQERLSNQPQHF.